Presented here are 5 T cell receptor beta chains from one specimen sequenced in a study of CD8 T cells in ankylosing spondylitis (dated by TCRdb to about 2017). Libraries were prepared through 5' RACE. Instrument used: Illumina HiSeq 2500. Using fastp trimming at Q25 and MiXCR clonotype assembly, TCRdb reanalyzed the public sequencing data and kept in-frame beta chains. Records with the same CDR3 protein are collapsed into one entry carrying the most frequent genes and DNA. For this sample there are fewer than 250,000 distinct CDR3 sequences; 18% appear just once. Under 55% of the sample goes to the ten largest clones. The antigens for these receptors are not known. Study-level results and caveats: A TCR beta motif of several highly homologous amino acid variants appeared characteristic of blood from ankylosing spondylitis patients.

The sample was blood, either unsorted or a sorted T cell fraction (not recorded which). The receptors stem from a male donor with ankylosing spondylitis.

This clonotype came up many times. The CDR3 DNA follows: TGCAGCGTTGTATGGGGCACTGAAGCTTTCTTT. Translation: CSVVWGTEAFF. This sequence joins TRBV29-1 and TRBJ1-1; the D is unclear. The CDR3 is 11 residues long. Per the germline V gene, CDR1 is SQVTM and CDR2 is ANQGSEA. The V gene lost 4 bases and the J gene lost 4 bases, with 7 bases spanning the gap.

This clonotype was counted many times. The V call is TRBV4-3, the J call TRBJ2-1; perhaps TRBD1 as D (6 bases). Trimming pared 5 bases from V and 3 bases from J, leaving 14 bases between. In germline, CDR1 is LGHNA, CDR2 YSLEER. This CDR3 comprises 15 residues. CDR3 in DNA: TGCGCCAGCAGCGTCGGGACAACCAACTACAATGAGCAGTTCTTC. Its translation is CASSVGTTNYNEQFF.

A few counts support this clonotype. The chain employs TRBV11-2 and TRBJ2-1; D ambiguous. Trimming removed 1 base at V and 0 bases at J, with 10 bases between. Germline CDR1 reads SGHAT; CDR2 reads FQNNGV. This CDR3 has 16 residues. CDR3: CASSLGMGRSYNEQFF. The CDR3, as DNA: TGTGCCAGCAGCTTAGGTATGGGTCGCTCCTACAATGAGCAGTTCTTC.

This clonotype has more than one count but fewer than ten. This chain joins TRBV5-1 and TRBJ2-7; D uncertain. Germline CDR1 is SGHRS and CDR2 is YFSETQ. CDR3 length: 14 amino acids. With 0 bases removed from V and 1 base from J, the gap between germline ends came to 8 bases. The CDR3 protein is CASSLAVGSYEQYF. The CDR3 bases are TGCGCCAGCAGCTTGGCCGTGGGATCCTACGAGCAGTACTTC.

This clonotype turned up a few times. The rearrangement links TRBV6-2 or TRBV6-3 to TRBJ1-2; weak D call: TRBD1 (6 bases). This CDR3 is 13 amino acids long. Germline V CDR1 and CDR2: MNHEY, SVGEGT. Trimming stripped 3 bases from V and 9 bases from J, with 14 bases between. CDR3 DNA sequence: TGTGCCAGCAGTTATGGAGGCCAGGGGAGCTACACCTTC. It specifies CASSYGGQGSYTF.